The sequence of this T cell receptor beta chain was determined in a study of molecular identifiers for immune sequencing clone quantification. Whole-study context: In replicates, the authors split RNA from around 18,000 or 91,000 naive CD8 cells five ways and sequenced four.

Per the germline V gene, CDR1 is MDHEN and CDR2 is SYDVKM. The CDR3 length is 14 residues. Trimming took off 2 bases at V and 6 bases at J, with 11 bases between the two ends. TCRdb passed the PCR reads through MiXCR, listing each CDR3 protein once. The sample gives 100,000 or so distinct CDR3 sequences, around 33% of which show up once; around 3.8% is in the top ten. Libraries from naive CD8 cells were generated from approximately 22,000 to 940,000 sorted cells (with 10%, 30% or 50% RNA). Naive CD8 T cells were sorted, and the gate applied was CD8+CD4-CCR7+CD45RA+. Source material: naive CD8+ T cells from blood, with Jurkat cell RNA spiked in. This sample's subset: FACS-sorted CD8+CD4-CCR7+CD45RA+ naive T cells. The chain employs TRBV28 and TRBJ2-1; D is unclear. The origin of this receptor is a human donor in good health. Some libraries in this study had Jurkat cell RNA spiked in. CDR3 protein: CASSLRPLGNEQFF. In nucleotides, the CDR3 is TGTGCCAGCAGTTTACGGCCACTGGGCAATGAGCAGTTCTTC.